This T cell receptor beta chain was recovered during a study of molecular identifiers for immune sequencing clone quantification (dated by TCRdb to between 2017 and 2018). Background on the whole study: For a replicate experiment, the RNA from either around 20,000 or 99,000 naive CD8 T cells was divided into five aliquots, and four of those aliquots went on to sequencing. The study was a methods study using CD8 T cells to benchmark molecular-identifier clustering-based TCR repertoire sequencing (MIDCIRS) and TCR RNA copy counting.

Libraries of naive CD8 T cells were built from around 20,000 to 990,000 sorted cells, with 10%, 30% or 50% of the purified RNA used. On a BD FACSAria II, naive CD8 T cells were FACS-sorted as CD8+CD4-CCR7+CD45RA+ and collected into RLT Plus buffer. To test detection sensitivity, Jurkat RNA equivalent to more than 8 TCR copies was spiked into samples of roughly 18,000-1,000,000 naive CD8 T cells. Enrichment of CD8 T cells was done with RosetteSep CD8+ T Cell Enrichment Cocktail plus Ficoll-Paque, and ACK red cell lysis came afterward. V gives up 3 bases and J gives up 8 bases, and the segment between their germline ends measures 16 bases. There are 13 amino acids in the CDR3, from cysteine to phenylalanine inclusive. Left in the record is the CDR3 DNA by itself, 39 bases read in frame from the first base. Reading the germline V gene (reference sequence) gives CDR1 GTSNPN and CDR2 SVGIG. This clonotype was found many times. The target of this receptor is not known. Per-nucleotide qualities are absent, and no much larger clonotype sits a single base away.

The library was produced with PCR. Sequenced on a NextSeq 500. Preparation of bulk TCR libraries followed a previously described approach, with the TCR primers listed in Table S5. Purification of total RNA was performed with the Qiagen AllPrep DNA/RNA kit. Before analysis, reads from multiple sequencing runs of the same library were pooled. In the original analysis: Reads were retained only if an exact TCR constant sequence was present, and the retained reads were trimmed to 150 nt and grouped according to their 12-nt molecular barcodes. Reads inside each barcode group were sub-clustered using a 15% Levenshtein threshold, and a quality-weighted consensus sequence was constructed for each RNA molecule. Non-functional sequences were filtered out, along with any lower-count sequence sitting one edit away from another sequence. On the basis of fitting two negative binomial distributions, barcode sub-clusters with fewer than 20% of the maximum read count were discarded. In-frame beta chains were kept once TCRdb had trimmed the public reads at Q25 with fastp and called clones with MiXCR. All rows with the same CDR3 protein become a single entry with the most common DNA and genes. The V and J calls follow TCRdb's processing rather than the paper's. Counted in this sample were a few hundred thousand distinct CDR3 sequences; 24% of them appeared once. Clones ranked in the top ten supply 0.74% of the sample.

On the study overall, not on this receptor specifically: Modeling indicated approximately 2.7 TCR RNA copies recovered per cell, compared with roughly 10 by digital PCR, which implies a capture efficiency of around 30%. Spiked-in Jurkat TCR RNA equivalent to a single cell was reported to be detectable even among 750,000 to 1,000,000 naive CD8 T cells. The naive libraries included spiked-in Jurkat TCR RNA (around 9 copies' worth), and this Jurkat TCR RNA is not part of the donor repertoire. When barcode sub-clustering was omitted, TCR diversity was inflated by chimeric consensus sequences, with chimeras reaching as high as 47%. Clones above 20 RNA copies held over 99% of molecules in CMV-specific effector cells but under 1% in naive cells. Highly expanded clone sizes could be underestimated because identical TCR molecules may share a barcode.

The chain is assembled from TRBV30 and TRBJ1-2, with TRBD1 perhaps the D gene, on 5 matching bases. Sequences were obtained from naive CD8+ T cells from blood, with Jurkat cell RNA spiked in. Read against the paper, the sample's cell subset or site label means: FACS-sorted CD8+CD4-CCR7+CD45RA+ naive T cells. The source is a human donor in good health. Some libraries in this study had Jurkat cell RNA spiked in. CDR3 region: CAWREDTDIGYTF. The DNA sequence is as follows: TGTGCCTGGAGAGAGGACACCGATATCGGCTACACCTTC.